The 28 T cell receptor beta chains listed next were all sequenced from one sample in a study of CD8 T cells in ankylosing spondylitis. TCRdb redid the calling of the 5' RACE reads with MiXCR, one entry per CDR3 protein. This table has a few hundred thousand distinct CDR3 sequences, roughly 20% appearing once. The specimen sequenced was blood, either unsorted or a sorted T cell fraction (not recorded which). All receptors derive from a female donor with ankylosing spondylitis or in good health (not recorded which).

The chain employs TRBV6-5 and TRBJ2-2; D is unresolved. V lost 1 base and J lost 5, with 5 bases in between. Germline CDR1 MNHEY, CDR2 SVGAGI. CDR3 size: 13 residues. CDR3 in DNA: TGTGCCAGCAGTTACTTGGGGACCGGGGAGCTGTTTTTT. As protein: CASSYLGTGELFF.

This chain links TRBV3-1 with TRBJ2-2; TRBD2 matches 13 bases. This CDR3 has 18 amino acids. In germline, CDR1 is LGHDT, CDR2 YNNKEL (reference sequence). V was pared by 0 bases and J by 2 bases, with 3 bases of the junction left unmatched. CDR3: CASSQEGLAGRNTGELFF. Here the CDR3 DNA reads TGTGCCAGCAGCCAAGAGGGACTAGCGGGAAGAAACACCGGGGAGCTGTTTTTT. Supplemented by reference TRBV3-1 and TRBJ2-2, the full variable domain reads DTAVSQTPKYLVTQMGNDKSIKCEQNLGHDTMYWYKQDSKKFLKIMFSYNNKELIINETVPNRFSPKSPDKAHLNLHINSLELGDSAVYFCASSQEGLAGRNTGELFFGEGSRLTVL.

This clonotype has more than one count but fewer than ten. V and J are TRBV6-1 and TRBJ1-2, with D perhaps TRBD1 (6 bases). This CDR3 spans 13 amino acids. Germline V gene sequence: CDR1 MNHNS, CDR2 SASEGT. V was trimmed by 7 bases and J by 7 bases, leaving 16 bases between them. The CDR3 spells CASTLGGGGGYTF. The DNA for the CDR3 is TGTGCCAGCACCTTAGGGGGAGGTGGTGGCTACACCTTC.

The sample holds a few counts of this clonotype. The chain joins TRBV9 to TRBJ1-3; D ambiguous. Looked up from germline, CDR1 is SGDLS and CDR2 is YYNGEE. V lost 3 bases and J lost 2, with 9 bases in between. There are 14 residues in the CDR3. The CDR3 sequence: CASSEARAGNTIYF. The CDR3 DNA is TGTGCCAGCAGCGAGGCTCGGGCTGGAAACACCATATATTTT.

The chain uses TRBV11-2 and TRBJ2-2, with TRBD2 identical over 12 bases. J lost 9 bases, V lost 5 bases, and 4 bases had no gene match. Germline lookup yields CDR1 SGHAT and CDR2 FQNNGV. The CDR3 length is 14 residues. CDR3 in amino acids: CASSTTSGSWELFF. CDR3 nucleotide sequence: TGTGCCAGCAGCACGACTAGCGGGAGTTGGGAGCTGTTTTTT.

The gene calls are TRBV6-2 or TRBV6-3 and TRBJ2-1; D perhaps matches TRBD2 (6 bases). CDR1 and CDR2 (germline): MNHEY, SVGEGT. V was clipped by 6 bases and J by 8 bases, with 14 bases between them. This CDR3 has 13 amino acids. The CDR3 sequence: CASREGRRHEQFF. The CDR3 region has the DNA TGTGCCAGCAGGGAGGGGAGAAGGCATGAGCAGTTCTTC.

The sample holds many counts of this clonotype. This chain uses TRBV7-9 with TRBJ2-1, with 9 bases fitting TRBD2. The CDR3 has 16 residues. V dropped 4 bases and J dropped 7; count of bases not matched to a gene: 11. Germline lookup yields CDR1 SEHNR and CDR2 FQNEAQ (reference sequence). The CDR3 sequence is CASSSGGLAPRNEQFF. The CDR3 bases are TGTGCCAGCAGCTCTGGGGGACTAGCTCCCCGGAATGAGCAGTTCTTC.

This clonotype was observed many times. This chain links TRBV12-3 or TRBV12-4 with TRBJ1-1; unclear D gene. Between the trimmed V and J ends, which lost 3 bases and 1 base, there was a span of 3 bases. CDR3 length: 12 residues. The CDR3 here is CASSFSNTEAFF. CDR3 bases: TGTGCCAGCAGTTTTTCGAACACTGAAGCTTTCTTT.

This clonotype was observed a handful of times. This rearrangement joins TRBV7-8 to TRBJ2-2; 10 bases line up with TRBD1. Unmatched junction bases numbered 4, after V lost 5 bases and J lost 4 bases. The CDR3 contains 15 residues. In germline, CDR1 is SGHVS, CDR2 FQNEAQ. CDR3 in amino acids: CASSRGQGFTGELFF. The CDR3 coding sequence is TGTGCCAGCAGCCGGGGACAGGGGTTCACCGGGGAGCTGTTTTTT.

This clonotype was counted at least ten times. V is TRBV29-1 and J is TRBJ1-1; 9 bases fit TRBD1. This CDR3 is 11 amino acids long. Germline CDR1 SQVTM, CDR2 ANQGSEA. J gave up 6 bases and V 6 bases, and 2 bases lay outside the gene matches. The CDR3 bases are TGCAGCGTGGACAGGGGATCTGAAGCTTTCTTT. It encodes CSVDRGSEAFF.

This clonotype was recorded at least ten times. The CDR3 reads CSVEDPTTRGRTTYNEQFF. As DNA, the CDR3 is TGCAGCGTTGAAGACCCGACTACGAGGGGGAGGACCACCTACAATGAGCAGTTCTTC. The chain combines TRBV29-1 with TRBJ2-1; D may be TRBD1 or TRBD2 (6 bases each). CDR1 and CDR2 (germline): SQVTM, ANQGSEA. V shed 0 bases and J shed 2 bases, with 23 bases lying between them. The CDR3 covers 19 residues.

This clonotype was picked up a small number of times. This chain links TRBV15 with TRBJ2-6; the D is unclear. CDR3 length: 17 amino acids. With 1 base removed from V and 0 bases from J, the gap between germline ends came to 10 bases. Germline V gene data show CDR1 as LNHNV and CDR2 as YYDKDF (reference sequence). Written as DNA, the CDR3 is TGTGCCACCAGCAGAGGGGTTGATCCCTCTGGGGCCAACGTCCTGACTTTC. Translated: CATSRGVDPSGANVLTF.

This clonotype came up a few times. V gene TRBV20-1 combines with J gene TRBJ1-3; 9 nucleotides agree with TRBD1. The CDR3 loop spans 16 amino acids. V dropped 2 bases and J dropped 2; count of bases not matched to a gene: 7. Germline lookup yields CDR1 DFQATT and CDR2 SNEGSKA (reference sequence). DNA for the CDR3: TGCAGTGCTAGATTCACCGGGACAGGGACTGGAAACACCATATATTTT. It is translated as CSARFTGTGTGNTIYF.

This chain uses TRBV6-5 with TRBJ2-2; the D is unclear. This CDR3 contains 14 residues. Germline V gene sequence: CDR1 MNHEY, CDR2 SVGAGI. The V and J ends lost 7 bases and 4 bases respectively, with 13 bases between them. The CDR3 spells CASILDRVTGELFF. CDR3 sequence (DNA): TGTGCCAGCATTTTAGATAGGGTCACCGGGGAGCTGTTTTTT.

CDR3 loop: CSAPKRAGGSREYF. The CDR3 DNA is TGCAGTGCACCGAAACGAGCCGGAGGCTCCAGGGAGTACTTC. V gene TRBV20-1 combines with J gene TRBJ2-7; either TRBD1 or TRBD2 may fit D (5 bases each). Trimming removed 6 bases at V and 11 bases at J, with 26 bases between. This CDR3 is built from 14 residues. Germline CDR1 reads DFQATT; CDR2 reads SNEGSKA (reference sequence).

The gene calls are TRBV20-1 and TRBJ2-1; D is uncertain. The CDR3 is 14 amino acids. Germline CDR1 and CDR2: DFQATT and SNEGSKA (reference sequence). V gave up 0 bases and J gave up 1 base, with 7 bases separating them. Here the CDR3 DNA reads TGCAGTGCTAGAGATCAGGCGTCCTACAATGAGCAGTTCTTC. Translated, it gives CSARDQASYNEQFF.

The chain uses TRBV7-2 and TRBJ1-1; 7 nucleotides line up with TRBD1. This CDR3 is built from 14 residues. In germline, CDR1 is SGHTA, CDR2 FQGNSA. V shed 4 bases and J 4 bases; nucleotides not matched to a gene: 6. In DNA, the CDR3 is TGTGCCAGCAGCTCGGGACAGTATAGCACTGAAGCTTTCTTT. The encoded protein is CASSSGQYSTEAFF.

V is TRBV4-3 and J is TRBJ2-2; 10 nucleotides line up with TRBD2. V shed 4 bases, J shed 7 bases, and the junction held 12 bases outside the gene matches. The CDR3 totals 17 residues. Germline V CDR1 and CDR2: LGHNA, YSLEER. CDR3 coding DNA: TGCGCCAGCAGCCGGGTCTTAGCGGGAGGAGGGGTCGGGGAGCTGTTTTTT. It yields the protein CASSRVLAGGGVGELFF.

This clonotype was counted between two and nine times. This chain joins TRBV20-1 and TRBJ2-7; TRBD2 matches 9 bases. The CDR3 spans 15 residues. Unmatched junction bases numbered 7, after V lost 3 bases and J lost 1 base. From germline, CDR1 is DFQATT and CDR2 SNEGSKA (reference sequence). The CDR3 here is CSASDPSGMSYEQYF. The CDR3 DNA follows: TGCAGTGCTAGTGACCCTAGCGGGATGTCCTACGAGCAGTACTTC.

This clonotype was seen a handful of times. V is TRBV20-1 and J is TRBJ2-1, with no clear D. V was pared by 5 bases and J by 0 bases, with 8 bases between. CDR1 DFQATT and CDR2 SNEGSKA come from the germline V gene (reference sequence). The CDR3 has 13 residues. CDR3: CSAVESSYNEQFF. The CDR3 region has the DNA TGCAGTGCTGTCGAGAGCTCCTACAATGAGCAGTTCTTC.

The CDR3 sequence: CTSSLWAGGADTQYF. The CDR3 DNA reads TGTACCAGCAGCTTATGGGCGGGAGGTGCAGATACGCAGTATTTT. The V call is TRBV7-2, the J call TRBJ2-3, with 8 positions matching TRBD2. The CDR3 has 15 residues. CDR1 SGHTA and CDR2 FQGNSA come from the germline V gene. After removal of 2 bases from V and 4 bases from J, the junction contained 5 bases not matched to a gene.

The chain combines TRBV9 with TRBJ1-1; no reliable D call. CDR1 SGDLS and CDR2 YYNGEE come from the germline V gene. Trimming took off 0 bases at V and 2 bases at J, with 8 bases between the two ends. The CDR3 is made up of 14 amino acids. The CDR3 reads CASSVGAENTEAFF. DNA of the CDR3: TGTGCCAGCAGCGTAGGAGCGGAAAACACTGAAGCTTTCTTT.

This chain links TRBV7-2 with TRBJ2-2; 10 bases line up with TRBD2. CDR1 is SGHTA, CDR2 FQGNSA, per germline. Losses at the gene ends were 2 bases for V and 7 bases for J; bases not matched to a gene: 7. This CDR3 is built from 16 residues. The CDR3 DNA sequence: TGTGCCAGCAGCTTAAAGCGGGAGGGTGGCAGCGGGGAGCTGTTTTTT. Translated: CASSLKREGGSGELFF. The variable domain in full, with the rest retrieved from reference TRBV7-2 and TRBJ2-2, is GAGVSQSPSNKVTEKGKDVELRCDPISGHTALYWYRQSLGQGLEFLIYFQGNSAPDKSGLPSDRFSAERTGGSVSTLTIQRTQQEDSAVYLCASSLKREGGSGELFFGEGSRLTVL.

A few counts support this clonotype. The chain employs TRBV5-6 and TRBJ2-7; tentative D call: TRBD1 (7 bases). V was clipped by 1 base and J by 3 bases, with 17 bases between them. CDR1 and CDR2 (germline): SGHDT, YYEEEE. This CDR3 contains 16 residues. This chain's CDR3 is CASSLRGPGLIYEQYF. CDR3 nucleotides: TGTGCCAGCAGCTTGAGGGGGCCGGGACTCATCTACGAGCAGTACTTC.

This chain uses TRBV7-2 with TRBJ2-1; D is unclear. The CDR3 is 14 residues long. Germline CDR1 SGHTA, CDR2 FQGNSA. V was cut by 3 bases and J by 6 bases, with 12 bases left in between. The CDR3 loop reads CASSFRPLSNEQFF. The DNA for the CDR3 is TGTGCCAGCAGCTTTAGACCTCTTAGCAATGAGCAGTTCTTC.

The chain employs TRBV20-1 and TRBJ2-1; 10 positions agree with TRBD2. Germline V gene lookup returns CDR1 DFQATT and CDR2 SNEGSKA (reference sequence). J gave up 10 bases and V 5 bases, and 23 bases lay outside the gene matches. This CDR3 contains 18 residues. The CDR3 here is CSAHVVGAGGPVPGEQFF. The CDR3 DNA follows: TGCAGTGCTCATGTGGTTGGAGCGGGAGGGCCCGTTCCAGGAGAGCAGTTCTTC.

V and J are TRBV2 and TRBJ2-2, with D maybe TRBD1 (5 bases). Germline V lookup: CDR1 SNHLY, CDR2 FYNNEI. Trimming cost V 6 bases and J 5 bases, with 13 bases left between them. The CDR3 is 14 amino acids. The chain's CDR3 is CASSVDSLTGELFF. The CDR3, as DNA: TGTGCCAGCAGCGTCGACAGTTTAACCGGGGAGCTGTTTTTT.

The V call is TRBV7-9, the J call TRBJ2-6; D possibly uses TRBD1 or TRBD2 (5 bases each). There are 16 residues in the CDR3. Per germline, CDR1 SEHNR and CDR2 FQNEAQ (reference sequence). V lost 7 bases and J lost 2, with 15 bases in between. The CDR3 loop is CASNPSGGAGANVLTF. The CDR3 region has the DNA TGTGCCAGCAACCCGAGTGGGGGAGCTGGGGCCAACGTCCTGACTTTC. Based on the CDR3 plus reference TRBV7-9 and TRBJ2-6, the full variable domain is DTGVSQNPRHKITKRGQNVTFRCDPISEHNRLYWYRQTLGQGPEFLTYFQNEAQLEKSRLLSDRFSAERPKGSFSTLEIQRTEQGDSAMYLCASNPSGGAGANVLTFGAGSRLTVL.